These 31 T cell receptor beta chains originate from one sample sequenced in a study of T-cell reconstitution after alpha-beta-depleted transplantation in children. Construction of the TCRbeta library involved unique molecular identifiers. TCRdb re-called the PCR reads through MiXCR, storing one row per CDR3 protein. Of around 450,000 distinct CDR3 sequences in the sample, around two fifths were seen once. Sequenced here: PBMCs, sampled before TCRalphabeta/CD19-depleted stem cell transplant. The receptors stem from a girl aged 2-10 years with aplastic anemia, due to receive a stem cell transplant.

There are many counts of this clonotype. The J gene is TRBJ2-3, the V gene TRBV12-3 or TRBV12-4; 7 bases fit TRBD1. The CDR3 is 15 residues long. After removal of 5 bases from V and 2 bases from J, the junction contained 7 bases not matched to a gene. DNA for the CDR3: TGTGCCAGCAGTCCCGGGACAGTCAACACAGATACGCAGTATTTT. Translated: CASSPGTVNTDTQYF.

This clonotype was picked up many times. The chain has TRBV20-1 and TRBJ1-3; 10 bases agree with TRBD1. The germline V gene encodes CDR1 DFQATT and CDR2 SNEGSKA (reference sequence). J was trimmed by 4 bases and V by 5 bases; bases with no gene match: 5. The length of the CDR3 is 14 residues. The CDR3 coding sequence is TGCAGTGCTTTACCGGGACAGGGGGGAAACACCATATATTTT. It encodes CSALPGQGGNTIYF.

V is TRBV27 and J is TRBJ1-1; D is ambiguous. Trimming removed 8 bases at V and 0 bases at J, with 10 bases between. Germline V gene lookup returns CDR1 MNHEY and CDR2 SMNVEV (reference sequence). CDR3 length: 13 amino acids. CDR3 loop: CASHGVMNTEAFF. In nucleotides, the CDR3 is TGTGCCAGCCACGGGGTGATGAACACTGAAGCTTTCTTT.

This clonotype was seen many times. J is TRBJ1-2 and V is TRBV5-1, with 9 bases fitting TRBD1. Germline V gene data show CDR1 as SGHRS and CDR2 as YFSETQ. The CDR3 has 13 residues. V shed 4 bases and J 6 bases; nucleotides not matched to a gene: 4. The CDR3 protein is CASSRTGDNGYTF. CDR3 nucleotides: TGCGCCAGCAGCCGGACAGGGGATAATGGCTACACCTTC.

The J gene is TRBJ1-1, the V gene TRBV19; D not certain. Germline values: CDR1 LNHDA, CDR2 SQIVND (reference sequence). The CDR3 is 14 amino acids. V lost 8 bases and J 0 bases, leaving 13 bases between the germline ends. The CDR3: CASQFGQMNTEAFF. The CDR3 DNA reads as TGTGCCAGTCAATTCGGGCAGATGAACACTGAAGCTTTCTTT.

CDR3 sequence: CASSLDPRGVSYNEQFF. The DNA for the CDR3 is TGCGCCAGCAGCTTGGACCCTCGAGGGGTGTCCTACAATGAGCAGTTCTTC. The chain carries TRBV5-1 and TRBJ2-1; D assignment may be TRBD1 or TRBD2 (5 bases each). V gave up 0 bases and J gave up 1 base, with 14 bases separating them. Germline CDR1 reads SGHRS; CDR2 reads YFSETQ. This CDR3 contains 17 residues.

This clonotype was detected many times. The chain has TRBV5-1 and TRBJ2-7; 7 nucleotides agree with TRBD1. Germline loops: CDR1 SGHRS, CDR2 YFSETQ. After removal of 2 bases from V and 0 bases from J, the junction contained 2 bases not matched to a gene. The CDR3 has 14 residues. CDR3 protein: CASSFGTVSYEQYF. CDR3 nucleotide sequence: TGCGCCAGCAGCTTCGGGACAGTCTCCTACGAGCAGTACTTC.

J is TRBJ2-1 and V is TRBV5-1; 7 bases match TRBD2. Germline CDR1 and CDR2: SGHRS and YFSETQ. V lost 0 bases, J lost 12 bases, and 15 bases stayed unmatched. This CDR3 has 16 amino acids. DNA of the CDR3: TGCGCCAGCAGCTTGGCCGGGAGCGGGATAACCTCTGGGCAGTTCTTC. This gives the protein CASSLAGSGITSGQFF.

CDR3 coding DNA: TGTGCCAGCAGCTCTCTTCTAGCGGGGTTCTACAATGAGCAGTTCTTC. Translated, it gives CASSSLLAGFYNEQFF. This chain uses TRBV7-8 with TRBJ2-1; TRBD2 agrees at 9 bases. The junction had 7 bases not matched to a gene; V was cut back by 4 bases and J by 3 bases. The CDR3 loop spans 16 amino acids. Germline CDR1 reads SGHVS; CDR2 reads FQNEAQ.

This clonotype was counted only a few times. The rearrangement joins TRBV7-3 to TRBJ2-1; the D is unclear. The germline gives CDR1 SGHTA, CDR2 FQGTGA. Trimming cost V 3 bases and J 0 bases, with 9 bases left between them. This CDR3 has 15 amino acids. The CDR3 sequence is CASSFNPSSYNEQFF. The CDR3, as DNA: TGTGCCAGCAGCTTTAATCCAAGCTCCTACAATGAGCAGTTCTTC.

A few counts support this clonotype. The chain employs TRBV7-2 and TRBJ2-5; 9 nucleotides align to TRBD2. The germline V gene encodes CDR1 SGHTA and CDR2 FQGNSA. The length of the CDR3 is 15 residues. The ends lost 6 bases at V and 5 bases at J; junction bases unmatched: 10. CDR3 residues: CASRWGLAKGETQYF. CDR3 bases: TGTGCCAGCAGATGGGGACTAGCAAAGGGGGAGACCCAGTACTTC.

This clonotype showed up just once. The rearrangement uses TRBV6-4 and TRBJ2-1; 12 positions match TRBD2. The J segment lost 8 bases and the V segment lost 3 bases, leaving 8 bases of the junction unmatched. Germline CDR1 MRHNA, CDR2 SNTAGT. This CDR3 comprises 16 residues. The CDR3 sequence: CASSEFETSGGHEQFF. The CDR3 bases are TGTGCCAGCAGTGAGTTTGAGACTAGCGGGGGTCATGAGCAGTTCTTC.

The chain couples TRBV7-9 to TRBJ2-3, with 7 bases that match TRBD2. Per germline, CDR1 SEHNR and CDR2 FQNEAQ (reference sequence). CDR3 size: 17 residues. V lost 0 bases and J lost 0; bases outside the gene matches: 6. DNA of the CDR3: TGTGCCAGCAGCTTAGCCGACCTAGCGGATAGCACAGATACGCAGTATTTT. Encoded protein: CASSLADLADSTDTQYF.

There are a few counts of this clonotype. The gene calls are TRBV4-1 and TRBJ2-7, with 10 bases lining up with TRBD2. The CDR3 contains 15 residues. Germline V CDR1 and CDR2: MGHRA, YSYEKL. V trimming: 3 bases; J trimming: 5 bases; junction bases outside the gene matches: 7. This CDR3 reads CASSQSLAGVDEQYF. The CDR3 nucleotides read TGCGCCAGCAGCCAGAGCCTAGCGGGAGTAGACGAGCAGTACTTC.

This clonotype was counted ten times or more. V gene TRBV28 combines with J gene TRBJ2-5, with no clear D. The CDR3 sequence is 14 residues long. Germline CDR1 reads MDHEN; CDR2 reads SYDVKM. V was shortened by 0 bases and J by 4 bases, with 9 bases between the two germline ends. The CDR3 is CASSLWEKGETQYF. The CDR3 DNA reads TGTGCCAGCAGTTTATGGGAGAAGGGAGAGACCCAGTACTTC.

CDR3 amino acids: CSARELAGGHNEQFF. In DNA form, the CDR3 reads TGCAGTGCTAGAGAACTAGCGGGAGGGCACAATGAGCAGTTCTTC. This chain joins TRBV20-1 and TRBJ2-1, with 13 bases aligning to TRBD2. V dropped 0 bases and J dropped 5; count of bases not matched to a gene: 1. Germline loops: CDR1 DFQATT, CDR2 SNEGSKA (reference sequence). CDR3 length equals 15 residues.

In this sample, this clonotype turned up a few times. The chain combines TRBV28 with TRBJ1-2, with no clear D. Germline lookup yields CDR1 MDHEN and CDR2 SYDVKM. Trimming pared 3 bases from V and 5 bases from J, leaving 10 bases between. The CDR3 runs 13 residues. CDR3 residues: CASSLAPLYGYTF. The CDR3 DNA reads TGTGCCAGCAGTTTGGCCCCCCTATATGGCTACACCTTC.

This clonotype was observed a few times. The chain recombines TRBV20-1 with TRBJ2-3; the D is unclear. V shed 6 bases and J shed 1 base, with 14 bases lying between them. CDR3 length: 14 residues. CDR1 is DFQATT, CDR2 SNEGSKA, per germline (reference sequence). DNA of the CDR3: TGCAGTGCGAAACTACCGTTGGGCACAGATACGCAGTATTTT. It specifies CSAKLPLGTDTQYF.

This clonotype showed up many times. This chain joins TRBV10-3 and TRBJ2-3; 7 nucleotides align to TRBD1. Losses at the gene ends were 4 bases for V and 4 bases for J; bases not matched to a gene: 11. Per germline, CDR1 ENHRY and CDR2 SYGVKD. The CDR3 is made up of 16 amino acids. As DNA, the CDR3 is TGTGCCATCAGTGGGCCACCGGGGACAGCCCCAGATACGCAGTATTTT. This gives the protein CAISGPPGTAPDTQYF.

Worth noting for this clonotype: The junction and the germline gene differ at one end; a read error may be behind it. The CDR3 is CPSSQVGSGGPNTGELFF. CDR3 nucleotide sequence: TGCCCCAGCAGCCAAGTCGGGTCGGGGGGTCCGAACACCGGGGAGCTGTTTTTT. V and J are TRBV4-1 and TRBJ2-2; the match to TRBD2 covers 7 bases. Germline loops: CDR1 MGHRA, CDR2 YSYEKL. This CDR3 has 18 residues.

A few counts support this clonotype. Relative to the germline gene, one junction end is altered; a read error may explain this. The chain joins TRBV18 to TRBJ2-7; 9 positions match TRBD2. CDR3 length: 15 amino acids. The germline gives CDR1 KGHSH, CDR2 LQKENI. The CDR3 spells CASSDGLAPSDEQYF. The CDR3 DNA follows: TGTGCCAGCTCCGACGGACTAGCGCCCTCCGACGAGCAGTACTTC.

This clonotype was seen only a few times. V and J are TRBV12-3 or TRBV12-4 and TRBJ2-1; D possibly matches TRBD1 or TRBD2 (6 bases each). There are 12 residues in the CDR3. Trimming shortened V by 5 bases and J by 9 bases, and 11 bases separated the two germline ends. This CDR3 reads CASSPGGLEQFF. CDR3 bases: TGTGCCAGCAGTCCTGGGGGGCTTGAGCAGTTCTTC.

The chain's CDR3 is CSVTSSGRLRNEQFF. CDR3 coding DNA: TGCAGTGTGACGTCCTCCGGTCGGCTCCGCAATGAGCAGTTCTTC. This chain links TRBV20-1 with TRBJ2-1; no definite D call. Germline V CDR1 and CDR2: DFQATT, SNEGSKA (reference sequence). The CDR3 is 15 residues long. Trimming stripped 7 bases from V and 6 bases from J, with 22 bases between.

This clonotype was counted between two and nine times. At one of its ends the junction is not consistent with the germline gene, which may arise from a read error. This chain links TRBV27 with TRBJ2-1; possible D gene TRBD2, 5 bases. This CDR3 has 16 residues. CDR1 is MNHEY and CDR2 is SMNVEV in the germline V gene (reference sequence). The CDR3 region has the DNA TGTGCCAGCAGTTTATCGGCCAGCGCTAGCTCCTACAATGAGCAGTTC. Protein: CASSLSASASSYNEQF.

This chain connects TRBV27 to TRBJ2-1; 9 bases align to TRBD2. After removal of 5 bases from V and 2 bases from J, the junction contained 13 bases not matched to a gene. CDR3 length: 18 residues. Germline CDR1 is MNHEY and CDR2 is SMNVEV (reference sequence). The CDR3 loop reads CASSLPGTSWITYNEQFF. The CDR3 DNA reads TGTGCCAGCAGTCTACCCGGGACTAGCTGGATTACCTACAATGAGCAGTTCTTC.

The rearrangement links TRBV27 to TRBJ2-2, with 8 bases aligning to TRBD2. The germline V gene has CDR1 MNHEY and CDR2 SMNVEV (reference sequence). J was trimmed by 6 bases and V by 6 bases; bases with no gene match: 9. CDR3 size: 15 residues. CDR3 amino acids: CASRGVGLGSGELFF. CDR3 in DNA: TGTGCCAGCAGGGGCGTGGGACTAGGTTCCGGGGAGCTGTTTTTT.

The CDR3 nucleotides are TGTGCCAGCAACAAGGCCGGGTACGGCTACACCTTC. Translating gives CASNKAGYGYTF. The chain recombines TRBV9 with TRBJ1-2; D is unclear. The germline CDR1 and CDR2 sequences are SGDLS and YYNGEE. The CDR3 spans 12 residues. With 6 bases removed from V and 8 bases from J, the gap between germline ends came to 14 bases. Full variable domain (rest looked up from reference TRBV9 and TRBJ1-2): DSGVTQTPKHLITATGQRVTLRCSPRSGDLSVYWYQQSLDQGLQFLIQYYNGEERAKGNILERFSAQQFPDLHSELNLSSLELGDSALYFCASNKAGYGYTFGSGTRLTVV.

The chain has TRBV28 and TRBJ1-2; D is ambiguous. Trimming left V 4 bases short and J 4 bases short, with 10 bases between. The CDR3 runs 13 residues. CDR1 is MDHEN and CDR2 is SYDVKM in the germline V gene. This chain's CDR3 is CASSYSGGYGYTF. The CDR3, as DNA: TGTGCCAGCAGTTACTCTGGTGGCTATGGCTACACCTTC.

This chain uses TRBV5-1 with TRBJ2-3, with a possible D match to TRBD2 (5 bases). Trimming shortened V by 2 bases and J by 6 bases, and 22 bases separated the two germline ends. This CDR3 has 17 amino acids. CDR1 is SGHRS, CDR2 YFSETQ, per germline. In nucleotides, the CDR3 is TGCGCCAGCAGCTTCCCTCCGGGAAGGCCCCCCGGGGATACGCAGTATTTT. This encodes CASSFPPGRPPGDTQYF.

This clonotype has a handful of counts. This sequence joins TRBV20-1 and TRBJ2-1; the D gene is possibly TRBD1 (6 bases). Per the germline V gene, CDR1 is DFQATT and CDR2 is SNEGSKA (reference sequence). The germline V and J ends were trimmed by 4 bases and 4 bases, with 14 bases remaining between them. This CDR3 contains 14 residues. The CDR3 sequence is CSATHRELYNEQFF. The DNA of the CDR3 is TGCAGTGCTACCCACAGGGAGCTTTACAATGAGCAGTTCTTC.

V usage is TRBV12-3 or TRBV12-4 and J usage is TRBJ2-5, with D possibly being TRBD1 (7 bases). Trimming removed 5 bases from V and 5 bases from J, with 15 bases in between. There are 14 residues in the CDR3. Here the CDR3 reads CASSTEGAAETQYF. The CDR3 nucleotides read TGTGCCAGCAGTACGGAGGGGGCGGCGGAGACCCAGTACTTC.